The clone carrying this T cell receptor beta chain has more than one count but fewer than ten. With a much larger clone just one base away, this may be a read error. These data are taken from a study of T cells in Graves' hyperthyroidism and ophthalmopathy. Using RNA transcripts as the source, TCR beta CDR3 regions were amplified. An initial round of RT-PCR targeting the TCR CDR3 relied on the HTBI primer set. Each CDR3 protein gets one entry after TCRdb re-called the multiplex PCR reads with MiXCR. The sample holds some 510,000 distinct CDR3 sequences, about a fifth seen once. With 0 bases removed from V and 4 bases from J, the gap between germline ends came to 9 bases. The germline V gene encodes CDR1 DFQATT and CDR2 SNEGSKA (reference sequence). The CDR3 has 13 amino acids. Fresh 10 ml peripheral blood yielded PBMCs.

The TCR comes from a man younger than 30 with Graves' hyperthyroidism. V and J are TRBV20-1 and TRBJ1-2, with D tentatively TRBD1 (5 bases). The material sequenced was blood. The DNA of the CDR3 is TGCAGTGCTAGAGATCGGGGGGGCTATGGCTACACCTTC. Translation: CSARDRGGYGYTF.